The next 28 T cell receptor beta chains were all read from a single sample in a study of OX40 agonist ivuxolimab in advanced cancers. The method behind the library was the immunoSEQ multiplex PCR assay. Not all clones reach the TCRdb copy of this immuneACCESS table, which keeps in-frame sequences only. Checked studies attribute under half of the gap to unresolved V genes and leave the rest unexplained. The sample data list fewer than 55,000 clones, and 81% of these were observed just once. The ten biggest clones cover about 5.8% of the sample. Here the sequenced sample was CD4+ or CD8+ T cells sorted from blood, taken in a trial of the OX40 agonist ivuxolimab. These receptors were obtained from an adult with an advanced solid tumor such as melanoma, head and neck, liver or kidney cancer.

The table lists this clone with a few counts. CDR3 DNA sequence: TGTGCCAGCAGTTCCCTAGGAGGCGGTGAGGAGGAGCAGTTCTTC. Protein product: CASSSLGGGEEEQFF. The chain uses TRBV28 and TRBJ2-1; perhaps TRBD2 as D (5 bases). Trimming took off 4 bases at V and 10 bases at J, with 20 bases between the two ends. This CDR3 region has 15 residues. Germline V gene sequence: CDR1 MDHEN, CDR2 SYDVKM. Based on the CDR3 plus reference TRBV28 and TRBJ2-1, the full variable domain is DVKVTQSSRYLVKRTGEKVFLECVQDMDHENMFWYRQDPGLGLRLIYFSYDVKMKEKGDIPEGYSVSREKKERFSLILESASTNQTSMYLCASSSLGGGEEEQFFGPGTRLTVL.

The V and J genes are TRBV27 and TRBJ2-7; D not certain. V was cut by 10 bases and J by 0 bases, with 10 bases left in between. Germline CDR1 and CDR2: MNHEY and SMNVEV (reference sequence). The CDR3 runs 12 residues. This CDR3 is CAIFSSSYEQYF. The CDR3 DNA sequence: TGTGCCATCTTCTCGAGCTCCTACGAGCAGTACTTC.

The J gene is TRBJ2-5, the V gene TRBV7-9; D unresolved. Germline assignment: CDR1 SEHNR and CDR2 FQNEAQ (reference sequence). Trimming shortened V by 1 base and J by 7 bases, and 4 bases separated the two germline ends. The CDR3 consists of 11 residues. The CDR3 sequence is CASSLGGTQYF. The CDR3, as DNA: TGTGCCAGCAGCTTAGGGGGGACCCAGTACTTC.

The chain is built from TRBV7-2 and TRBJ2-1; either TRBD1 or TRBD2 may supply D (5 bases each). The germline V gene has CDR1 SGHTA and CDR2 FQGNSA. Trimming took 4 bases from V and 1 from J, leaving 8 bases between them. The CDR3 totals 14 residues. The chain's CDR3 is CASSWDGSYNEQFF. Here the CDR3 DNA reads TGTGCCAGCAGCTGGGACGGATCCTACAATGAGCAGTTCTTC. The full variable domain, its missing parts supplied by reference TRBV7-2 and TRBJ2-1, is GAGVSQSPSNKVTEKGKDVELRCDPISGHTALYWYRQSLGQGLEFLIYFQGNSAPDKSGLPSDRFSAERTGGSVSTLTIQRTQQEDSAVYLCASSWDGSYNEQFFGPGTRLTVL.

The chain carries TRBV5-1 and TRBJ2-1; 10 bases fit TRBD1. The CDR3 extends over 13 amino acids. Per the germline V gene, CDR1 is SGHRS and CDR2 is YFSETQ. V lost 0 bases and J lost 9; bases outside the gene matches: 0. CDR3 sequence reads: CASSLGTGGEQFF. In DNA, the CDR3 is TGCGCCAGCAGCTTGGGGACAGGGGGTGAGCAGTTCTTC.

J is TRBJ2-7 and V is TRBV15, with 13 bases lining up with TRBD2. With V trimmed by 4 bases and J by 1 base, 1 base remained unmatched. Per the germline V gene, CDR1 is LNHNV and CDR2 is YYDKDF (reference sequence). The CDR3 totals 15 residues. CDR3 in DNA: TGTGCCACCAGCATGGGACTAGCGGGATCCTACGAGCAGTACTTC. Amino acids: CATSMGLAGSYEQYF.

This sequence joins TRBV11-2 and TRBJ2-1; weak D call: TRBD1 (5 bases). Germline loops: CDR1 SGHAT, CDR2 FQNNGV. Between the trimmed V and J ends, which lost 0 bases and 2 bases, there was a span of 8 bases. This CDR3 comprises 15 residues. CDR3 sequence: CASSLERTTYNEQFF. The CDR3 DNA reads as TGTGCCAGCAGCTTAGAGAGGACAACCTACAATGAGCAGTTCTTC.

This chain joins TRBV7-6 and TRBJ1-6; D not resolved. V was clipped by 1 base and J by 10 bases, with 11 bases between them. This CDR3 region has 14 residues. The germline CDR1 and CDR2 sequences are SGHVS and FNYEAQ. This CDR3 is CASSLGGSRSPLHF. Written as DNA, the CDR3 is TGTGCCAGCAGCTTAGGAGGGAGTAGGTCACCCCTCCACTTT.

The rearrangement links TRBV28 to TRBJ2-1, with D perhaps given as TRBD1 or TRBD2 (5 bases each). V lost 4 bases to trimming and J lost 4 bases, with 29 bases between them. Germline V gene data show CDR1 as MDHEN and CDR2 as SYDVKM. There are 20 residues in the CDR3. Here the CDR3 reads CASSYHDMGVRLEEYNEQFF. The CDR3 DNA reads as TGTGCCAGCAGTTACCACGACATGGGGGTGCGCCTAGAAGAATACAATGAGCAGTTCTTC.

This clone has just a few counts. The CDR3 sequence is CAIRDRDTDSYEQYF. For the CDR3, the DNA is TGTGCCATTAGGGACCGGGACACCGACTCCTACGAGCAGTACTTC. The V gene is TRBV7-9, the J gene TRBJ2-7, with a possible D match to TRBD1 (6 bases). This CDR3 is 15 amino acids long. Germline V gene lookup returns CDR1 SEHNR and CDR2 FQNEAQ (reference sequence). Trimming took 10 bases from V and 0 from J, leaving 19 bases between them.

The chain uses TRBV7-6 and TRBJ2-7; 14 nucleotides agree with TRBD2. Germline CDR1 and CDR2: SGHVS and FNYEAQ. Trimming took 1 base from V and 2 from J; bases not matched to a gene: 10. The CDR3 is 19 amino acids. In DNA, the CDR3 is TGTGCCAGCAGCTTAGGGGGGACTAGCGGGAGTGGAAGCGCCTACGAGCAGTACTTC. Protein sequence: CASSLGGTSGSGSAYEQYF.

J is TRBJ2-1 and V is TRBV5-1; TRBD2 might be the D (5 bases). CDR1 and CDR2 from the germline V gene are SGHRS and YFSETQ. The V gene lost 7 bases and the J gene lost 6 bases, with 8 bases spanning the gap. The CDR3 runs 11 residues. CDR3 in DNA: TGCGCCAGCTCCGAGGGCAATGAGCAGTTCTTC. This codes for CASSEGNEQFF.

This chain connects TRBV4-2 to TRBJ2-3; 10 positions match TRBD2. The CDR3 runs 16 residues. V lost 5 bases to trimming and J lost 0 bases; unmatched junction nucleotides: 5. Germline V gene data show CDR1 as LGHNA and CDR2 as YNFKEQ. CDR3 protein: CASSLVTSGSTDTQYF. The CDR3 region has the DNA TGTGCCAGCAGCTTGGTGACTAGCGGGAGCACAGATACGCAGTATTTT.

The chain has TRBV9 and TRBJ2-7, with unresolved D. The CDR3 extends over 14 amino acids. The germline V and J ends were trimmed by 0 bases and 6 bases, with 13 bases remaining between them. The germline V gene has CDR1 SGDLS and CDR2 YYNGEE. The chain's CDR3 is CASSVGRHSGEQYF. The CDR3 DNA follows: TGTGCCAGCAGCGTAGGGCGGCATTCGGGCGAGCAGTACTTC.

The DNA for the CDR3 is TGTGCCAGCAGTTTACAACTGGGACAGGGGGCCGGAGATACGCAGTATTTT. It translates to CASSLQLGQGAGDTQYF. This rearrangement joins TRBV28 to TRBJ2-3, with 12 bases lining up with TRBD1. V shed 2 bases, J shed 5 bases, and the junction held 8 bases outside the gene matches. This CDR3 has 17 amino acids. Per germline, CDR1 MDHEN and CDR2 SYDVKM.

This chain joins TRBV7-6 and TRBJ2-2, with a weak D call TRBD2 (5 bases). V lost 1 base, J lost 4 bases, and 7 bases lay in between. In germline, CDR1 is SGHVS, CDR2 FNYEAQ. This CDR3 is built from 14 residues. The CDR3 coding sequence is TGTGCCAGCAGCTTAGGGGCGGGCACCGGGGAGCTGTTTTTT. This codes for CASSLGAGTGELFF.

The J gene is TRBJ1-5, the V gene TRBV10-3, with D hard to call. V was trimmed by 0 bases and J by 4 bases, leaving 4 bases between them. The germline V gene encodes CDR1 ENHRY and CDR2 SYGVKD. This CDR3 is 13 amino acids long. The CDR3 here is CAISESGNQPQHF. The DNA for the CDR3 is TGTGCCATCAGTGAGTCAGGGAATCAGCCCCAGCATTTT.

CDR3: CASSPQGPDGELFF. CDR3 DNA: TGTGCCAGCAGCCCTCAGGGCCCGGACGGGGAGCTGTTTTTT. The rearrangement links TRBV7-6 to TRBJ2-2, with a tentative D call TRBD1 (5 bases). The CDR3 length is 14 residues. Trimming took 5 bases from V and 7 from J, leaving 14 bases between them. The germline V gene has CDR1 SGHVS and CDR2 FNYEAQ.

Notes on this clone: Other DNA sequences in the sample encode the same CDR3. V and J are TRBV25-1 and TRBJ2-5; either TRBD1 or TRBD2 may fit D (5 bases each). CDR1 is MGHDK and CDR2 is SYGVNS in the germline V gene. The V and J ends lost 3 bases and 0 bases respectively, with 8 bases between them. The CDR3 loop spans 14 amino acids. CDR3 in amino acids: CASSERGHQETQYF. The CDR3 DNA reads TGTGCCAGCAGTGAGAGGGGACACCAAGAGACCCAGTACTTC.

The V call is TRBV6-1, the J call TRBJ1-6; TRBD1 aligns across 7 bases. V gave up 8 bases and J gave up 11 bases; unmatched junction bases: 6. The CDR3 extends over 12 amino acids. Germline CDR1 MNHNS, CDR2 SASEGT. The CDR3, as DNA: TGTGCCAGCCTAACAGGGGTCCCACCCCTCCACTTT. Translation: CASLTGVPPLHF.

The V and J genes are TRBV28 and TRBJ1-5; no firm D call. Germline V gives CDR1 MDHEN, CDR2 SYDVKM. V dropped 0 bases and J dropped 2 bases, with 8 bases sitting between them. The CDR3 covers 15 residues. The DNA of the CDR3 is TGTGCCAGCAGTTTATGGTCGGAGGGCAATCAGCCCCAGCATTTT. Protein sequence: CASSLWSEGNQPQHF.

The chain is built from TRBV12-5 and TRBJ2-1, with a possible D match to TRBD2 (5 bases). The CDR3 is 13 amino acids. V was trimmed by 1 base and J by 5 bases, leaving 6 bases between them. CDR1 and CDR2 from the germline V gene are LGHNT and FRNRAP. As DNA, the CDR3 is TGTGCTAGTGGTTTGGGGGGAGACAATGAGCAGTTCTTC. Protein product: CASGLGGDNEQFF.

J is TRBJ1-1 and V is TRBV7-8; the D is unclear. In germline, CDR1 is SGHVS, CDR2 FQNEAQ. Trimming removed 7 bases at V and 4 bases at J, with 16 bases between. The CDR3 contains 14 residues. DNA of the CDR3: TGTGCCAGCACCCAGACTTGGGCGATCACTGAAGCTTTCTTT. Encoded protein: CASTQTWAITEAFF.

The V and J genes are TRBV28 and TRBJ2-5; D is tentatively TRBD1 or TRBD2 (6 bases each). TRBJ2-7 matches the DNA end more closely, so the J call is doubtful. The CDR3 has 14 residues. CDR1 and CDR2 (germline): MDHEN, SYDVKM. CDR3 coding DNA: TGTGCCAGCAGGGGGCAGGGGAGCGGGTACGAGCAGTACTTC. Protein product: CASRGQGSGYEQYF.

Only one count was recorded for this clone. V usage is TRBV27 and J usage is TRBJ2-1; D unresolved. The ends were cut back, 5 bases at V and 4 bases at J, with 9 bases in the middle. The germline gives CDR1 MNHEY, CDR2 SMNVEV (reference sequence). This CDR3 contains 13 residues. The CDR3 coding sequence is TGTGCCAGCAGTCGCGCCCTTTACAATGAGCAGTTCTTC. Its protein product is CASSRALYNEQFF.

The rearrangement links TRBV27 to TRBJ1-1; 7 nucleotides match TRBD1. The CDR3 is made up of 15 amino acids. Losses at the gene ends were 1 base for V and 4 bases for J; bases not matched to a gene: 6. Germline values: CDR1 MNHEY, CDR2 SMNVEV (reference sequence). The CDR3 here is CASSLYGQDVTEAFF. In DNA, the CDR3 is TGTGCCAGCAGTTTATACGGACAGGATGTCACTGAAGCTTTCTTT.

This clone occurred once. J is TRBJ2-5 and V is TRBV27; 11 bases are shared with TRBD1. After removal of 3 bases from V and 5 bases from J, the junction contained 2 bases not matched to a gene. Germline loops: CDR1 MNHEY, CDR2 SMNVEV (reference sequence). The CDR3 length is 14 residues. CDR3 DNA sequence: TGTGCCAGCAGTTTTGGGACAGGGGGTGAGACCCAGTACTTC. This encodes CASSFGTGGETQYF.

DNA of the CDR3: TGCGCCAGCCGACTAGCTTGGGATGAGCAGTTCTTC. This sequence encodes CASRLAWDEQFF. This chain links TRBV5-1 with TRBJ2-1, with 7 bases aligning to TRBD2. V shed 7 bases and J 8 bases; nucleotides not matched to a gene: 6. The CDR3 is 12 residues long. CDR1 and CDR2 from the germline V gene are SGHRS and YFSETQ.